These 19 T cell receptor beta chains came from one sample sequenced in a study of T cell responses to AZD1222 COVID-19 vaccine. Generated by immunoSEQ multiplex PCR, the TCRdb table keeps only in-frame clones and is missing some. The sample contains roughly 120,000 clones, approximately 85% of which appear only once. Source: peripheral blood, taken on day 0 of MenACWY control vaccination. The receptors come from an adult in good health.

The chain links TRBV14 to TRBJ1-1; a possible D gene is TRBD1 (6 bases). Germline assignment: CDR1 SGHDN and CDR2 FVKESK. The CDR3 is 16 amino acids. V gave up 1 base and J gave up 4 bases, with 16 bases separating them. The CDR3 is CASSQGGYRDLTEAFF. CDR3 DNA sequence: TGTGCCAGCAGCCAAGGGGGCTACAGGGACCTCACTGAAGCTTTCTTT.

The chain is built from TRBV6-5 and TRBJ1-5; D perhaps matches TRBD1 (5 bases). The germline CDR1 and CDR2 sequences are MNHEY and SVGAGI. With 9 bases removed from V and 3 bases from J, the gap between germline ends came to 18 bases. CDR3 size: 15 residues. The chain's CDR3 is CASDEGRGDNQPQHF. As DNA, the CDR3 is TGTGCCAGTGATGAGGGGCGCGGGGACAATCAGCCCCAGCATTTT.

The gene calls are TRBV29-1 and TRBJ2-7, with TRBD1 identical over 11 bases. CDR3 length: 13 amino acids. Germline CDR1 is SQVTM and CDR2 is ANQGSEA. The V and J ends lost 4 bases and 4 bases, in that order; junction bases with no gene match: 3. CDR3 in DNA: TGCAGCGTTGGGGGGACAGGGGGTTACGAGCAGTACTTC. It yields the protein CSVGGTGGYEQYF.

This chain connects TRBV6-5 to TRBJ2-1; TRBD2 aligns across 7 bases. Per germline, CDR1 MNHEY and CDR2 SVGAGI. With 6 bases clipped from V and 3 bases from J, the junction kept 8 bases outside the gene matches. The CDR3 totals 15 residues. The CDR3 here is CASSLLAISYNEQFF. The CDR3 nucleotides read TGTGCCAGCAGCCTACTAGCGATCAGCTACAATGAGCAGTTCTTC.

The rearrangement links TRBV9 to TRBJ2-1; 7 bases are a match to TRBD2. There are 15 residues in the CDR3. J lost 4 bases, V lost 1 base, and 5 bases had no gene match. Germline lookup yields CDR1 SGDLS and CDR2 YYNGEE. The CDR3: CASSVQVGGYNEQFF. The CDR3 DNA is TGTGCCAGCAGCGTACAGGTCGGGGGGTACAATGAGCAGTTCTTC.

The chain uses TRBV10-2 and TRBJ1-5; 8 bases align to TRBD1. CDR3 length equals 14 residues. In germline, CDR1 is WSHSY, CDR2 SAAADI. Trimming removed 6 bases from V and 2 bases from J; junction bases left unmatched: 3. CDR3 residues: CASRMTGGNQPQHF. The DNA of the CDR3 is TGCGCCAGCAGGATGACAGGGGGCAATCAGCCCCAGCATTTT.

The chain is built from TRBV27 and TRBJ2-1, with D perhaps matching TRBD2 (7 bases). Germline CDR1 MNHEY, CDR2 SMNVEV (reference sequence). This CDR3 region has 16 residues. V was pared by 6 bases and J by 0 bases, with 15 bases between. The CDR3 nucleotides are TGTGCCAGCAGGAAAGGGGGGGGAAGCTCCTACAATGAGCAGTTCTTC. Amino acid sequence: CASRKGGGSSYNEQFF.

The rearrangement joins TRBV28 to TRBJ1-5, with TRBD1 matching over 9 bases. Germline values: CDR1 MDHEN, CDR2 SYDVKM. The CDR3 loop spans 15 amino acids. V lost 5 bases, J lost 7 bases, and 9 bases stayed unmatched. The CDR3 nucleotides are TGTGCCAGCAGTAGTTGGGGACAGGGCCTCCAGCCCCAGCATTTT. Translation: CASSSWGQGLQPQHF.

The rearrangement uses TRBV6-2 or TRBV6-3 and TRBJ2-2, with D possibly being TRBD2 (6 bases). The CDR3 covers 17 residues. Trimming took 2 bases from V and 3 from J, leaving 16 bases between them. CDR1 is MNHEY, CDR2 SVGEGT, per germline. CDR3 coding DNA: TGTGCCAGCAGTTACCCCCCTGGAGGGGCGGACACCGGGGAGCTGTTTTTT. Translated, it gives CASSYPPGGADTGELFF.

The chain uses TRBV2 and TRBJ2-2, with D tentatively TRBD2 (6 bases). The CDR3 extends over 14 amino acids. Germline values: CDR1 SNHLY, CDR2 FYNNEI. V lost 1 base, J lost 7 bases, and 10 bases lay in between. Here the CDR3 DNA reads TGTGCCAGCAGTGAAGAACGCGGGATCGGGGAGCTGTTTTTT. This encodes CASSEERGIGELFF.

The chain recombines TRBV6-5 with TRBJ1-1; perhaps TRBD1 as D (5 bases). V lost 7 bases, J lost 3 bases, and 12 bases lay in between. This CDR3 comprises 13 residues. CDR1 MNHEY and CDR2 SVGAGI come from the germline V gene. The CDR3 spells CASIAPGHTEAFF. In DNA, the CDR3 is TGTGCCAGCATCGCCCCGGGACACACTGAAGCTTTCTTT.

For this clone: Other DNA sequences in the sample encode the same CDR3. The J gene is TRBJ1-5, the V gene TRBV12-3 or TRBV12-4; 7 nucleotides line up with TRBD1. V shed 2 bases, J shed 5 bases, and the junction held 0 bases outside the gene matches. The CDR3 runs 13 residues. CDR3 DNA sequence: TGTGCCAGCAGTTTACAGGGGGATCAGCCCCAGCATTTT. Translated, it gives CASSLQGDQPQHF.

Notes on this clone: One junction end does not reproduce the germline sequence, and a read error may be involved. The gene calls are TRBV3-1 (or the pseudogene TRBV3-2) and TRBJ2-7; TRBD2 aligns across 9 bases. The germline gives CDR1 LGHDT, CDR2 YNNKEL (reference sequence). The CDR3 length is 16 residues. The CDR3 sequence is CASCHGGGGAPYEQYF. Written as DNA, the CDR3 is TGTGCCAGCTGCCATGGGGGCGGGGGGGCCCCCTACGAGCAGTACTTC.

This chain connects TRBV4-2 to TRBJ1-6; D may be TRBD1 (5 bases). The CDR3 has 14 amino acids. CDR1 and CDR2 (germline): LGHNA, YNFKEQ. V lost 1 base and J 6 bases, leaving 7 bases between the germline ends. For the CDR3, the DNA is TGTGCCAGCAGCCAAGGCAGGGTTAATTCACCCCTCCACTTT. Translating gives CASSQGRVNSPLHF.

This clone appeared a single time. The chain carries TRBV19 and TRBJ1-5; D remains ambiguous. The CDR3 runs to 16 residues. Germline values: CDR1 LNHDA, CDR2 SQIVND (reference sequence). Trimming left V 4 bases short and J 6 bases short, with 19 bases between. This chain's CDR3 is CASSTPTSPSTQPQHF. The CDR3 DNA reads TGTGCCAGTAGTACGCCGACAAGCCCTTCAACTCAGCCCCAGCATTTT. Using reference TRBV19 and TRBJ1-5 for the parts outside the CDR3, the full variable domain is DGGITQSPKYLFRKEGQNVTLSCEQNLNHDAMYWYRQDPGQGLRLIYYSQIVNDFQKGDIAEGYSVSREKKESFPLTVTSAQKNPTAFYLCASSTPTSPSTQPQHFGDGTRLSIL.

This rearrangement joins TRBV6-5 to TRBJ1-2, with D perhaps matching TRBD1 (6 bases). Germline CDR1 and CDR2: MNHEY and SVGAGI. The CDR3 runs to 15 residues. Trimming took 7 bases from V and 3 from J, leaving 18 bases between them. The CDR3 sequence: CASTLGGSGDYGYTF. The CDR3 DNA follows: TGTGCCAGCACCCTAGGGGGAAGTGGTGACTATGGCTACACCTTC.

The chain joins TRBV7-2 to TRBJ2-7, with a possible D match to TRBD2 (7 bases). Germline V CDR1 and CDR2: SGHTA, FQGNSA. Trimming took 10 bases from V and 5 from J, leaving 27 bases between them. CDR3 size: 16 residues. CDR3: CATSLRLGGGQNEQYF. CDR3 coding DNA: TGTGCCACCTCTCTGCGCTTAGGGGGGGGGCAGAACGAGCAGTACTTC.

The chain recombines TRBV7-9 with TRBJ2-7; 7 bases are shared with TRBD1. In germline, CDR1 is SEHNR, CDR2 FQNEAQ (reference sequence). The CDR3 is 13 residues long. J lost 5 bases, V lost 3 bases, and 4 bases had no gene match. The CDR3 region is CASSLDRMDEQYF. DNA of the CDR3: TGTGCCAGCAGCTTGGACAGGATGGACGAGCAGTACTTC. The whole variable domain, remainder taken from reference TRBV7-9 and TRBJ2-7, is DTGVSQNPRHKITKRGQNVTFRCDPISEHNRLYWYRQTLGQGPEFLTYFQNEAQLEKSRLLSDRFSAERPKGSFSTLEIQRTEQGDSAMYLCASSLDRMDEQYFGPGTRLTVT.

The V gene is TRBV10-2, the J gene TRBJ2-7; D uncertain. This CDR3 region has 12 residues. CDR1 is WSHSY and CDR2 is SAAADI in the germline V gene. V lost 2 bases and J 2 bases, leaving 4 bases between the germline ends. The CDR3 region has the DNA TGCGCCAGCAGTGAGGGGGCCTACGAGCAGTACTTC. Translation: CASSEGAYEQYF.